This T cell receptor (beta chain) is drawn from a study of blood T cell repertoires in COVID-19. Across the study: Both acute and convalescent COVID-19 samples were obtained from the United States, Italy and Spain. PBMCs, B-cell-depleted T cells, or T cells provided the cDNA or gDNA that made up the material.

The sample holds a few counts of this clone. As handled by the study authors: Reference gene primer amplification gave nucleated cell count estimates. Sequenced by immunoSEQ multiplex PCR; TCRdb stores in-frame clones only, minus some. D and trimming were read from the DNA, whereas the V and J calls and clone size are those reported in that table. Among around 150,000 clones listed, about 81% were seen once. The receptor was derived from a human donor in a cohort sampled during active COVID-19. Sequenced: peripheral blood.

The CDR3 sequence: CASSVEAGDQPQHF. The CDR3, as DNA: TGTGCCAGCAGCGTAGAGGCAGGGGATCAGCCCCAGCATTTT. V usage is TRBV9 and J usage is TRBJ1-5; D might be TRBD1 (6 bases). The CDR3 runs to 14 residues. V lost 0 bases to trimming and J lost 5 bases, with 9 bases between them. CDR1 and CDR2 (germline): SGDLS, YYNGEE.